This T cell receptor (beta chain) was sequenced in a study of cytomegalovirus exposure and HLA in healthy donors. General study results and limits: As was reported, the HLA-A and HLA-B alleles of most subjects were accurately predicted from TCR beta sequences. V- and J-gene trimming of TCR beta was linked (in a later analysis) to a missense DCLRE1C variant. A prior analysis recorded that most TCR beta V segments were productive about 87% or about 30% of the time. CMV serostatus was the sole immune exposure data available.

The PCR was carried out with 60 Vbeta primers and 13 Jbeta primers. The method was immunoSEQ multiplex PCR; TCRdb's version includes in-frame clones alone and lacks a portion of them. Of 130,000 to 150,000 clones in the sample, around three quarters were seen once. Remarks on this clone: Its antigen is not known.

Trimming pared 4 bases from V and 0 bases from J, leaving 6 bases between. Looked up from germline, CDR1 is LNHDA and CDR2 is SQIVND (reference sequence). There are 13 residues in the CDR3. The TCR comes from a woman in her thirties or forties in good health and CMV-seronegative. The sample comprised PBMCs. This chain links TRBV19 with TRBJ1-1; D is unresolved. This chain's CDR3 is CASSTFVNTEAFF. The CDR3 DNA sequence: TGTGCCAGTAGTACGTTTGTGAACACTGAAGCTTTCTTT.